A single sample is the source of the 2 T cell receptor beta chains below, sequenced in a study of blood T cell repertoires in COVID-19. Measured with immunoSEQ multiplex PCR; TCRdb has only the in-frame clones, and not every one. The sample yields about 160,000 clones, approximately 95% seen once. The sample comprised peripheral blood. The source is a woman between 45 and 65 years old with acute or convalescent COVID-19.

The chain has TRBV19 and TRBJ1-5, with 8 bases matching TRBD1. V gave up 5 bases and J gave up 5 bases; unmatched junction bases: 2. The CDR3 is 13 residues long. Germline V gives CDR1 LNHDA, CDR2 SQIVND (reference sequence). The CDR3, as DNA: TGTGCCAGTAGTGTGGACAGGGATCAGCCCCAGCATTTT. It translates to CASSVDRDQPQHF.

The rearrangement links TRBV5-6 to TRBJ2-7; D may be TRBD1 (5 bases). Germline V gives CDR1 SGHDT, CDR2 YYEEEE. The CDR3 extends over 15 amino acids. With 0 bases removed from V and 1 base from J, the gap between germline ends came to 11 bases. CDR3 bases: TGTGCCAGCAGCTTGGGGGGCCAGGTTTCCTACGAGCAGTACTTC. It translates to CASSLGGQVSYEQYF.